These T cell receptor beta chains were read from a single sample in a study of blood T cell repertoires in COVID-19. Only in-frame clones appear in the TCRdb table, and some are missing; sequencing was by immunoSEQ multiplex PCR. Of some 500,000 clones detected, 88% appear once; the ten largest clones hold over 1.5%. Source material: PBMCs or T cells enriched from blood (not recorded which). The source of these receptors is a woman aged 40 to 50 who had recovered from COVID-19. Each CDR3 is given with its conserved first and last residue. Each record gives: CDR3 protein, CDR3 DNA, clone size, D gene, CDR3 length, V gene, J gene. D genes are given only for firm matches. Clone size is not always given. Where it is, it says once, few, many or a class for expanded clones.

cdr3_aa: CASSSTGVHQPQHF
cdr3_nt: TGTGCCAGCAGCTCGACAGGGGTCCATCAGCCCCAGCATTTT
clone_size: -
d_call: TRBD1
cdr3_length: 14
v_call: TRBV7-9
j_call: TRBJ1-5

cdr3_aa: CASSPGAGTRYNEQFF
cdr3_nt: TGTGCCAGCAGCCCAGGGGCGGGGACTAGATACAATGAGCAGTTCTTC
clone_size: few
d_call: TRBD2
cdr3_length: 16
v_call: TRBV7-6
j_call: TRBJ2-1

cdr3_aa: CASSPGLAGPGETQYF
cdr3_nt: TGTGCCAGCAGTCCGGGACTAGCGGGCCCTGGGGAGACCCAGTACTTC
clone_size: -
d_call: TRBD2
cdr3_length: 16
v_call: TRBV28
j_call: TRBJ2-5

cdr3_aa: CASSEVPPQHTNQPQHF
cdr3_nt: TGTGCCAGCAGTGAAGTCCCCCCCCAACATACAAATCAGCCCCAGCATTTT
clone_size: -
d_call: -
cdr3_length: 17
v_call: TRBV6-1
j_call: TRBJ1-5

cdr3_aa: CASSLQGPSTYEQYF
cdr3_nt: TGTGCCAGCAGCCTACAGGGCCCCTCTACCTACGAGCAGTACTTC
clone_size: -
d_call: -
cdr3_length: 15
v_call: TRBV11-2
j_call: TRBJ2-7

cdr3_aa: CAWIGRDFETQYF
cdr3_nt: TGTGCCTGGATCGGACGGGATTTCGAGACCCAGTACTTC
clone_size: -
d_call: -
cdr3_length: 13
v_call: TRBV30
j_call: TRBJ2-5

cdr3_aa: CASSLGRDRGTPSGNTIYF
cdr3_nt: TGTGCCAGCAGCTTAGGCCGGGACAGGGGAACCCCATCTGGAAACACCATATATTTT
clone_size: -
d_call: TRBD1
cdr3_length: 19
v_call: TRBV7-9
j_call: TRBJ1-3

cdr3_aa: CASSLAALLTYEQYF
cdr3_nt: TGTGCCAGCAGCTTGGCCGCTTTGCTAACCTACGAGCAGTACTTC
clone_size: -
d_call: -
cdr3_length: 15
v_call: TRBV5-8
j_call: TRBJ2-7

cdr3_aa: CASSLWQGETGELFF
cdr3_nt: TGCGCCAGCAGCTTGTGGCAGGGGGAGACCGGGGAGCTGTTTTTT
clone_size: -
d_call: TRBD1
cdr3_length: 15
v_call: TRBV5-1
j_call: TRBJ2-2

cdr3_aa: CASSETLVKDTQYF
cdr3_nt: TGTGCCAGCAGTGAAACCCTAGTAAAAGATACGCAGTATTTT
clone_size: -
d_call: -
cdr3_length: 14
v_call: TRBV25-1
j_call: TRBJ2-3

cdr3_aa: CASKTSGTLINEQFF
cdr3_nt: TGTGCCAGTAAAACTAGCGGAACGCTCATAAATGAGCAGTTCTTC
clone_size: -
d_call: TRBD2
cdr3_length: 15
v_call: TRBV19
j_call: TRBJ2-1

cdr3_aa: CASNGRNQPQHF
cdr3_nt: TGTGCCAGCAACGGGAGGAATCAGCCCCAGCATTTT
clone_size: -
d_call: -
cdr3_length: 12
v_call: TRBV2
j_call: TRBJ1-5

cdr3_aa: CASSPGGAAFF
cdr3_nt: TGTGCCAGCAGCCCAGGGGGAGCAGCTTTCTTT
clone_size: once
d_call: TRBD1
cdr3_length: 11
v_call: TRBV7-6
j_call: TRBJ1-1

cdr3_aa: CASSLGSHDYEQYF
cdr3_nt: TGTGCCAGCAGCTTAGGGAGTCACGACTACGAGCAGTACTTC
clone_size: -
d_call: -
cdr3_length: 14
v_call: TRBV11-2
j_call: TRBJ2-7

cdr3_aa: CSVASRFQETQYF
cdr3_nt: TGCAGCGTGGCCTCTCGATTTCAAGAGACCCAGTACTTC
clone_size: -
d_call: -
cdr3_length: 13
v_call: TRBV29-1
j_call: TRBJ2-5

cdr3_aa: CASSQERTTAWGYGYTF
cdr3_nt: TGCGCCAGCAGCCAAGAAAGGACAACCGCATGGGGCTATGGCTACACCTTC
clone_size: -
d_call: -
cdr3_length: 17
v_call: TRBV4-3
j_call: TRBJ1-2

cdr3_aa: CASSQETGHRWETQYF
cdr3_nt: TGTGCCAGCAGCCAGGAGACAGGACACCGTTGGGAGACCCAGTACTTC
clone_size: -
d_call: -
cdr3_length: 16
v_call: TRBV14
j_call: TRBJ2-5

cdr3_aa: CASSGRTGDYGYTF
cdr3_nt: TGTGCCAGCAGCGGTAGGACAGGCGACTATGGCTACACCTTC
clone_size: -
d_call: TRBD1
cdr3_length: 14
v_call: TRBV5-4
j_call: TRBJ1-2

cdr3_aa: CASSLSTERREKLFF
cdr3_nt: TGTGCCAGTAGTCTTTCGACAGAGCGTCGTGAAAAACTGTTTTTT
clone_size: -
d_call: -
cdr3_length: 15
v_call: TRBV19
j_call: TRBJ1-4

cdr3_aa: CARSKREEAFF
cdr3_nt: TGTGCCAGAAGTAAGAGGGAGGAAGCTTTCTTT
clone_size: -
d_call: -
cdr3_length: 11
v_call: TRBV19
j_call: TRBJ1-1

cdr3_aa: CASSPLGGTNEKLFF
cdr3_nt: TGTGCCAGCAGCCCATTGGGAGGGACTAATGAAAAACTGTTTTTT
clone_size: -
d_call: -
cdr3_length: 15
v_call: TRBV7-9
j_call: TRBJ1-4

cdr3_aa: CASSENRGNLEKLFF
cdr3_nt: TGTGCCAGCAGCGAAAACAGGGGGAATTTGGAAAAACTGTTTTTT
clone_size: -
d_call: TRBD1
cdr3_length: 15
v_call: TRBV25-1
j_call: TRBJ1-4